The next 8 T cell receptor beta chains were all read from a single sample in a study of spatial heterogeneity in lung cancer. Time point reported: blood at routine non-recurrence follow-up after resection. Using its own MiXCR run on the 5' RACE reads, TCRdb lists one record per CDR3 protein. The table lists tens of thousands of distinct CDR3 sequences, roughly 5% of them singletons. The material was PBMCs, obtained at follow-up. These receptor sequences come from a female donor with early-stage non-small cell lung cancer.

In its sample, this clonotype was seen a few times. The gene calls are TRBV20-1 and TRBJ2-5; no clear D. CDR1 and CDR2 (germline): DFQATT, SNEGSKA (reference sequence). The V gene lost 5 bases and the J gene lost 4 bases, with 11 bases spanning the gap. The CDR3 loop spans 12 amino acids. In DNA form, the CDR3 reads TGCAGTGCTGGCCAAGGCCTAGAGACCCAGTACTTC. As protein: CSAGQGLETQYF.

This clonotype showed up many times. The genes are TRBV5-1 and TRBJ1-5, with 9 bases aligning to TRBD1. The V gene end was trimmed by 3 bases and the J gene end by 2 bases; junction bases not matched to a gene: 6. Germline V gives CDR1 SGHRS, CDR2 YFSETQ. This CDR3 comprises 16 residues. CDR3 DNA sequence: TGCGCCAGCAGCTCGGACAGGGGTGAGCGCAATCAGCCCCAGCATTTT. Protein product: CASSSDRGERNQPQHF.

At least ten counts were recorded for this clonotype. The chain has TRBV7-2 and TRBJ2-3; 8 bases fit TRBD2. The germline V gene encodes CDR1 SGHTA and CDR2 FQGNSA. The J segment lost 6 bases and the V segment lost 1 base, leaving 6 bases of the junction unmatched. CDR3 length: 15 residues. CDR3 nucleotides: TGTGCCAGCAGCTTAGAACCTAGCGGGTGGGATACGCAGTATTTT. It encodes CASSLEPSGWDTQYF.

By sample share, this clonotype is medium-sized (0.01 to 0.1%). The chain joins TRBV28 to TRBJ2-7; either TRBD1 or TRBD2 may supply D (6 bases each). CDR1 is MDHEN and CDR2 is SYDVKM in the germline V gene. The CDR3 has 15 amino acids. The V and J ends lost 6 bases and 3 bases respectively, with 18 bases between them. The CDR3 region has the DNA TGTGCCAGCAGCAATTCGGGGGACAACCACTACGAGCAGTACTTC. Its protein is CASSNSGDNHYEQYF.

This clonotype was detected ten times or more. The rearrangement joins TRBV20-1 to TRBJ1-4; TRBD1 aligns across 8 bases. Germline V gene lookup returns CDR1 DFQATT and CDR2 SNEGSKA (reference sequence). This CDR3 is 13 amino acids long. V lost 3 bases, J lost 8 bases, and 5 bases stayed unmatched. Here the CDR3 reads CSASQGAPEKLFF. In DNA, the CDR3 is TGCAGTGCTAGTCAGGGGGCGCCGGAAAAACTGTTTTTT.

This clonotype was picked up many times. The rearrangement joins TRBV28 to TRBJ2-2; no reliable D call. V was cut by 5 bases and J by 1 base, with 8 bases left in between. There are 14 residues in the CDR3. CDR1 is MDHEN and CDR2 is SYDVKM in the germline V gene. CDR3 amino acids: CASSPDWNTGELFF. CDR3 DNA: TGTGCCAGCAGTCCAGACTGGAACACCGGGGAGCTGTTTTTT.

In its sample, this clonotype was seen many times. The chain recombines TRBV9 with TRBJ2-3; D not certain. The germline gives CDR1 SGDLS, CDR2 YYNGEE. This CDR3 comprises 12 residues. V lost 0 bases and J lost 5, with 4 bases in between. CDR3 DNA sequence: TGTGCCAGCAGCGTAGATGGAGATACGCAGTATTTT. Its translation is CASSVDGDTQYF.

This clonotype was counted many times. V usage is TRBV7-8 and J usage is TRBJ1-6; 8 nucleotides line up with TRBD1. V shed 0 bases, J shed 8 bases, and the junction held 3 bases outside the gene matches. Germline loops: CDR1 SGHVS, CDR2 FQNEAQ. The CDR3 runs to 15 residues. The CDR3 sequence is CASSLADRADSPLHF. The CDR3 region has the DNA TGTGCCAGCAGCTTAGCGGACAGGGCCGATTCACCCCTCCACTTT. The whole variable domain, filled in from reference TRBV7-8 and TRBJ1-6, reads GAGVSQSPRYKVAKRGQDVALRCDPISGHVSLFWYQQALGQGPEFLTYFQNEAQLDKSGLPSDRFFAERPEGSVSTLKIQRTQQEDSAVYLCASSLADRADSPLHFGNGTRLTVT.